These 10 T cell receptor beta chains were all obtained from the same sample, sequenced in a study of blood T cell repertoires in COVID-19. Repertoires were generated with immunoSEQ multiplex PCR, while TCRdb's copy carries only in-frame clones and drops some. Of approximately 250,000 clones listed, around 83% are singletons. Sequencing was performed on peripheral blood. All receptors derive from a man younger than 35 with active or convalescent COVID-19.

This clone was counted once. V is TRBV7-9 and J is TRBJ2-3; 10 nucleotides align to TRBD2. From germline, CDR1 is SEHNR and CDR2 FQNEAQ (reference sequence). The CDR3 has 16 residues. J lost 2 bases, V lost 5 bases, and 7 bases had no gene match. In DNA form, the CDR3 reads TGTGCCAGCAGCCCCGGCACTAGCGGGATCACAGATACGCAGTATTTT. Its protein product is CASSPGTSGITDTQYF.

The J gene is TRBJ2-5, the V gene TRBV30; 13 bases line up with TRBD2. Germline V CDR1 and CDR2: GTSNPN, SVGIG (reference sequence). V shed 4 bases, J shed 0 bases, and the junction held 20 bases outside the gene matches. The CDR3 length is 21 residues. CDR3 sequence reads: CAWTRWGATGLAGENQETQYF. DNA for the CDR3: TGTGCCTGGACGAGGTGGGGCGCTACTGGACTAGCGGGGGAAAACCAAGAGACCCAGTACTTC.

This chain uses TRBV11-3 with TRBJ1-2; D might be TRBD1 (6 bases). This CDR3 spans 16 amino acids. CDR1 SGHNT and CDR2 YENEEA come from the germline V gene. Trimming removed 7 bases from V and 4 bases from J, with 22 bases in between. CDR3 DNA sequence: TGTGCCAGCATCCATTCAACCCAGACAGGAAGCTATGGCTACACCTTC. As protein: CASIHSTQTGSYGYTF.

CDR3: CAIRGTAYTDTQYF. The CDR3 coding sequence is TGTGCCATCAGGGGGACAGCCTATACAGATACGCAGTATTTT. V and J are TRBV10-3 and TRBJ2-3, with 7 bases identical to TRBD1. This CDR3 comprises 14 residues. V shed 6 bases and J 3 bases; nucleotides not matched to a gene: 6. Germline V gene sequence: CDR1 ENHRY, CDR2 SYGVKD.

The rearrangement uses TRBV19 and TRBJ1-2, with a tentative D call TRBD1 (5 bases). This CDR3 comprises 14 residues. Trimming removed 8 bases from V and 3 bases from J, with 16 bases in between. Germline CDR1 and CDR2: LNHDA and SQIVND (reference sequence). The CDR3 DNA sequence: TGTGCCAGTTGCGCCCGGTTGACAGACTATGGCTACACCTTC. It encodes CASCARLTDYGYTF.

The chain is built from TRBV6-5 and TRBJ1-2, with D perhaps TRBD1 (6 bases). Trimming removed 0 bases from V and 4 bases from J, with 15 bases in between. The CDR3 consists of 16 residues. The germline CDR1 and CDR2 sequences are MNHEY and SVGAGI. Here the CDR3 DNA reads TGTGCCAGCAGTTACTCGAATTCAGGGGACGCCTATGGCTACACCTTC. It is translated as CASSYSNSGDAYGYTF.

CDR3 sequence reads: CATSRGPSGGTDTQYF. The CDR3 nucleotides are TGTGCCACCAGCAGGGGGCCTAGCGGGGGCACAGATACGCAGTATTTT. The rearrangement joins TRBV15 to TRBJ2-3; 9 bases align to TRBD2. The CDR3 runs 16 residues. Trimming at V came to 3 bases and at J to 1 base, leaving 5 bases not matched to a gene. Looked up from germline, CDR1 is LNHNV and CDR2 is YYDKDF (reference sequence).

This clone appeared once. The chain couples TRBV24-1 to TRBJ1-2; TRBD1 is a possible D gene (6 bases). Germline values: CDR1 KGHDR, CDR2 SFDVKD. The V and J ends lost 7 bases and 3 bases respectively, with 35 bases between them. This CDR3 has 21 residues. The CDR3 reads CATRERVARGLGQPFYYGYTF. The CDR3 DNA reads as TGTGCCACCAGAGAAAGGGTAGCGAGAGGACTTGGACAGCCGTTTTACTATGGCTACACCTTC.

The table lists this clone with a few counts. The chain uses TRBV9 and TRBJ1-6, with D maybe TRBD1 (6 bases). This CDR3 spans 12 amino acids. V was trimmed by 5 bases and J by 9 bases, leaving 9 bases between them. Germline V gene sequence: CDR1 SGDLS, CDR2 YYNGEE. The CDR3 region has the DNA TGTGCCAGCAGACAGGGCAGTTCACCCCTCCACTTT. This translates into CASRQGSSPLHF.

The V gene is TRBV10-3, the J gene TRBJ1-3; 8 bases line up with TRBD1. Trimming cost V 10 bases and J 0 bases; bases outside gene matches: 5. CDR1 ENHRY and CDR2 SYGVKD come from the germline V gene. CDR3 length equals 14 residues. The CDR3 loop is CATDREGSGNTIYF. CDR3 bases: TGTGCCACGGACAGGGAAGGCTCTGGAAACACCATATATTTT.